This section outlines one T cell receptor beta chain sequence together with its context. Its antigen is currently unknown. Using immunoSEQ multiplex PCR, the repertoire was profiled, and TCRdb retains in-frame clones only, with some absent. Here the sample spans around 19,000 clones, around 77% being singletons. CDR1 LNHDA and CDR2 SQIVND come from the germline V gene (reference sequence). V lost 7 bases, J lost 7 bases, and 6 bases stayed unmatched. CDR3 size: 14 residues. This entry is derived from a study of T cell clonotyping in hematopoietic cell transplantation. Study-wide findings and caveats: CD4 and CD8 repertoire contributions could not be separated without sorting.

As for time point: recipient sample about 28 days before transplant, after cytoreduction. The sample in question was peripheral blood mononuclear cells, obtained before stem cell transplant. The gene calls are TRBV19 and TRBJ1-6; 8 bases are shared with TRBD1. The sequence was collected from a man between 60 and 70 years old with acute myeloid leukemia. Some clones in this sample may be carry-over from other donors' samples. CDR3 residues: CASTPGQVNSPLHF. CDR3 sequence (DNA): TGTGCCAGTACCCCGGGACAGGTGAATTCACCCCTCCACTTT.